This TCR beta chain was captured in a study of cytomegalovirus exposure and HLA in healthy donors. PCR amplification relied on 60 Vbeta primers (plus 13 Jbeta primers). Per the authors' pipeline: Per a later analysis, the number of unique TCR beta chains was some 80 million, of which some 10 million were shared. Repertoires were generated with immunoSEQ multiplex PCR, while TCRdb's copy carries only in-frame clones and drops some. That table is the source of V, J and clone size, and D and trimming were worked out from the DNA. The repertoire includes some 250,000 clones, about 80% of them detected once, and over 5% sits in the top ten. In germline, CDR1 is SGHRS, CDR2 YFSETQ. With V trimmed by 1 base and J by 7 bases, 6 bases remained unmatched. This CDR3 has 15 amino acids.

The gene calls are TRBV5-1 and TRBJ2-1; 9 nucleotides match TRBD1. This clonotype originated in a woman between 40 and 55 years old in good health and CMV-seropositive. Sequencing was carried out using PBMCs. CDR3 bases: TGCGCCAGCAGCTTGACAGGGGGCGGACGGAATGAGCAGTTCTTC. Residues: CASSLTGGGRNEQFF.